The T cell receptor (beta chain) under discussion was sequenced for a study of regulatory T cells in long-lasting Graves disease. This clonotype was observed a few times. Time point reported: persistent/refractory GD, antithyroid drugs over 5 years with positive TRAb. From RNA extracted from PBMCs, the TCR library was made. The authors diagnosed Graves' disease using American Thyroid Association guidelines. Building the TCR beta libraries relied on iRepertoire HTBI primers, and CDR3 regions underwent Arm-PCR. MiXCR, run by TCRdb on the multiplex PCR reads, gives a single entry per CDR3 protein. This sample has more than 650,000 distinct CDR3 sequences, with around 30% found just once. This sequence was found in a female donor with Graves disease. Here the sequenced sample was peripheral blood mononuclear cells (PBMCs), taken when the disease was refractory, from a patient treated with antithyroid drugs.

This CDR3 reads CASNSGTGGYEQYF. The CDR3 bases are TGTGCCAGCAATTCCGGGACAGGGGGCTACGAGCAGTACTTC. The genes are TRBV6-1 and TRBJ2-7, with TRBD1 identical over 11 bases. Germline assignment: CDR1 MNHNS and CDR2 SASEGT. The CDR3 runs 14 residues. V trimming: 7 bases; J trimming: 3 bases; junction bases outside the gene matches: 5.